This T cell receptor (beta chain) was identified during a study of T cells expressing NK-cell markers. Notes on the study in general: A handful of donors showed these clonotypes also leading the CD3+CD56-NKG2C+ fraction.

In the case of this clonotype: Its antigen is not identified.

Germline lookup yields CDR1 SGHVS and CDR2 FNYEAQ. The CDR3 totals 15 residues. TCRdb reprocessed the 5' RACE reads, with one entry per CDR3 protein and no DNA. This sample's clone table lists around 550,000 distinct CDR3 sequences. This chain uses TRBV7-6 with TRBJ1-1; without DNA, the TCRdb call of TRBD1 cannot be checked. This sequence was found in a man aged 18-30 years in good health. Sequencing was carried out using blood T cells: a sorted CD56 or NKG2C T cell subset, CD4+ or CD8+ T cells, or bulk PBMC T cells (not recorded which). CDR3 region: CASSPGTLTHTEAFF. Variable domain in full (rest from reference TRBV7-6 and TRBJ1-1): GAGVSQSPRYKVTKRGQDVALRCDPISGHVSLYWYRQALGQGPEFLTYFNYEAQQDKSGLPNDRFSAERPEGSISTLTIQRTEQRDSAMYRCASSPGTLTHTEAFFGQGTRLTVV.